This passage covers 8 T cell receptor beta chains from one sample sequenced in a study of blood T cell repertoires in COVID-19. Measured with immunoSEQ multiplex PCR; TCRdb has only the in-frame clones, and not every one. The sample shows roughly 190,000 clones, about nine tenths of them seen only once. The sequencing input was peripheral blood. These receptors all stem from a man in his sixties or seventies with acute or convalescent COVID-19.

The V call is TRBV7-9, the J call TRBJ1-2; 7 bases align to TRBD1. Germline CDR1 reads SEHNR; CDR2 reads FQNEAQ (reference sequence). V lost 5 bases and J lost 2; bases outside the gene matches: 2. The CDR3 extends over 13 amino acids. The CDR3 loop is CASSLQGNYGYTF. Here the CDR3 DNA reads TGTGCCAGCAGCCTACAGGGGAACTATGGCTACACCTTC. The variable domain in full, completed from reference TRBV7-9 and TRBJ1-2, reads DTGVSQNPRHKITKRGQNVTFRCDPISEHNRLYWYRQTLGQGPEFLTYFQNEAQLEKSRLLSDRFSAERPKGSFSTLEIQRTEQGDSAMYLCASSLQGNYGYTFGSGTRLTVV.

This chain links TRBV21-1 with TRBJ1-4. TRBV21-1 is noted as a pseudogene. This CDR3 is built from 19 residues. This CDR3 reads CASSKLREISVATNEKLFF. The DNA for the CDR3 is TGTGCCAGCAGCAAACTAAGGGAGATTAGTGTCGCAACTAATGAAAAACTGTTTTTT.

The chain recombines TRBV28 with TRBJ2-7; tentative D call: TRBD2 (5 bases). Looked up from germline, CDR1 is MDHEN and CDR2 is SYDVKM. V lost 5 bases and J 1 base, leaving 12 bases between the germline ends. The CDR3 has 14 residues. The CDR3 DNA reads TGTGCCAGCAGTCGGACTGGAAGTTCCTACGAGCAGTACTTC. It is translated as CASSRTGSSYEQYF.

J is TRBJ1-1 and V is TRBV5-4, with D perhaps TRBD1 (6 bases). The CDR3 length is 15 residues. From germline, CDR1 is SGHNT and CDR2 YYREEE (reference sequence). The V end lost 3 bases, the J end lost 3 bases, and 15 bases lay between the germline ends. This chain's CDR3 is CASSSPRGDDTEAFF. CDR3 in DNA: TGTGCCAGCAGCTCGCCCAGGGGAGATGACACTGAAGCTTTCTTT.

This clone is a singleton in its sample. The chain has TRBV6-1 and TRBJ2-7; D is undetermined. Germline V CDR1 and CDR2: MNHNS, SASEGT. The CDR3 has 14 amino acids. V lost 3 bases and J 4 bases, leaving 13 bases between the germline ends. CDR3: CASSDQRSSYEQYF. The CDR3 DNA sequence: TGTGCCAGCAGTGACCAGAGGAGCAGTTACGAGCAGTACTTC.

The chain links TRBV19 to TRBJ2-3; D unclear. This CDR3 contains 11 residues. Germline V gene lookup returns CDR1 LNHDA and CDR2 SQIVND (reference sequence). The CDR3: CASASTDTQYF. The CDR3 DNA reads as TGTGCGAGCGCTAGCACAGATACGCAGTATTTT. Together with reference TRBV19 and TRBJ2-3, the CDR3 gives the full variable domain: DGGITQSPKYLFRKEGQNVTLSCEQNLNHDAMYWYRQDPGQGLRLIYYSQIVNDFQKGDIAEGYSVSREKKESFPLTVTSAQKNPTAFYLCASASTDTQYFGPGTRLTVL.

This clone appeared a few times. The rearrangement links TRBV11-3 to TRBJ2-2, with D maybe TRBD2 (6 bases). This CDR3 is 16 amino acids long. Germline V gene sequence: CDR1 SGHNT, CDR2 YENEEA. The V gene lost 4 bases and the J gene lost 5 bases, with 17 bases spanning the gap. The CDR3 spells CASSSWAGRGTGELFF. The DNA for the CDR3 is TGTGCCAGCAGCTCCTGGGCAGGGCGGGGTACCGGGGAGCTGTTTTTT.

This clone was observed a single time. J is TRBJ1-6 and V is TRBV7-3; possible D gene TRBD1, 5 bases. This CDR3 region has 15 residues. The ends were cut back, 2 bases at V and 8 bases at J, with 13 bases in the middle. Germline V gene lookup returns CDR1 SGHTA and CDR2 FQGTGA. CDR3 DNA sequence: TGTGCCAGCAGCTTAGGGGTAACAGGCGATTCACCCCTCCACTTT. Amino acids: CASSLGVTGDSPLHF. The complete variable domain, with remaining parts taken from reference TRBV7-3 and TRBJ1-6, reads GAGVSQTPSNKVTEKGKYVELRCDPISGHTALYWYRQSLGQGPEFLIYFQGTGAADDSGLPNDRFFAVRPEGSVSTLKIQRTERGDSAVYLCASSLGVTGDSPLHFGNGTRLTVT.